The 20 T cell receptor beta chains below come from one sample, sequenced in a study of Tregs in tolerant kidney transplant recipients. TCRdb's copy holds only in-frame clones and misses some; the assay was immunoSEQ multiplex PCR. Counted here are around 66,000 clones, roughly 88% occurring once; the ten biggest clones make up 2.1%. The starting material was Tregs from blood, obtained before the transplant. The receptors here all came from a human donor who received a combined kidney and bone marrow transplant.

The chain links TRBV19 to TRBJ2-7, with 10 bases that match TRBD2. The CDR3 has 16 amino acids. Germline assignment: CDR1 LNHDA and CDR2 SQIVND (reference sequence). The ends lost 5 bases at V and 7 bases at J; junction bases unmatched: 14. This CDR3 reads CASSPRTLAGAGEQYF. CDR3 nucleotides: TGTGCCAGTAGTCCCCGAACGCTAGCGGGAGCGGGGGAGCAGTACTTC.

The V gene is TRBV5-6, the J gene TRBJ2-7, with D possibly TRBD2 on 5 matching bases. The V end lost 5 bases, the J end lost 6 bases, and 12 bases lay between the germline ends. Germline loops: CDR1 SGHDT, CDR2 YYEEEE. CDR3 length equals 12 residues. The CDR3 is CASSSAGLEQYF. CDR3 in DNA: TGTGCCAGCAGTTCTGCGGGTCTCGAGCAGTACTTC.

This clone occurred a few times. The chain combines TRBV10-3 with TRBJ2-7; tentatively, D is TRBD1 (6 bases). Germline V gene data show CDR1 as ENHRY and CDR2 as SYGVKD. V dropped 6 bases and J dropped 2 bases, with 14 bases sitting between them. There are 14 residues in the CDR3. DNA for the CDR3: TGTGCCATCAGGGGTACGGACAGAGCCTACGAGCAGTACTTC. This gives the protein CAIRGTDRAYEQYF.

The chain links TRBV6-5 to TRBJ1-6; the match to TRBD1 covers 8 bases. Germline V gene data show CDR1 as MNHEY and CDR2 as SVGAGI. After removal of 10 bases from V and 7 bases from J, the junction contained 6 bases not matched to a gene. The CDR3 is made up of 13 amino acids. For the CDR3, the DNA is TGTGCCATAAGGACAGGGTTGAATTCACCCCTCCACTTT. Translated, it gives CAIRTGLNSPLHF.

J is TRBJ2-7 and V is TRBV10-2, with 10 nucleotides matching TRBD2. This CDR3 region has 14 residues. Per the germline V gene, CDR1 is WSHSY and CDR2 is SAAADI. The J segment lost 2 bases and the V segment lost 6 bases, leaving 4 bases of the junction unmatched. The CDR3 DNA is TGCGCCAGCAGCCGGACTAGCGGAACCTACGAGCAGTACTTC. Translating gives CASSRTSGTYEQYF.

This clone was counted once. The chain joins TRBV2 to TRBJ1-1; TRBD1 might be the D (5 bases). Trimming removed 8 bases at V and 1 base at J, with 11 bases between. Germline V CDR1 and CDR2: SNHLY, FYNNEI. This CDR3 comprises 13 residues. In DNA, the CDR3 is TGTGCCAGCTCCAGCGACAGGAACACTGAAGCTTTCTTT. It encodes CASSSDRNTEAFF.

This chain links TRBV6-5 with TRBJ2-1; D unresolved. The V gene lost 0 bases and the J gene lost 7 bases, with 7 bases spanning the gap. This CDR3 region has 13 residues. The germline V gene has CDR1 MNHEY and CDR2 SVGAGI. The CDR3 spells CASSYSGPNEQFF. The CDR3 DNA reads TGTGCCAGCAGTTACTCGGGTCCTAATGAGCAGTTCTTC.

The genes are TRBV4-1 and TRBJ2-5; 9 bases fit TRBD2. V shed 3 bases, J shed 1 base, and the junction held 3 bases outside the gene matches. Germline CDR1 is MGHRA and CDR2 is YSYEKL. There are 15 residues in the CDR3. This chain's CDR3 is CASSQASGVQETQYF. In DNA form, the CDR3 reads TGCGCCAGCAGCCAGGCTAGCGGGGTCCAAGAGACCCAGTACTTC.

The CDR3, as DNA: TGCGCCAGCAGCTCGGGACAGGGGGCCCACCTTGGCTACACCTTC. Amino acids: CASSSGQGAHLGYTF. J is TRBJ1-2 and V is TRBV5-1; TRBD1 matches 12 bases. CDR3 length equals 15 residues. Trimming cost V 3 bases and J 7 bases; bases outside gene matches: 7. In germline, CDR1 is SGHRS, CDR2 YFSETQ.

The chain employs TRBV10-1 and TRBJ2-2; tentatively, D is TRBD1 (5 bases). Germline V CDR1 and CDR2: WNHNN, SYGVQD (reference sequence). The CDR3 contains 13 residues. The V end was cut by 3 bases, the J end by 6 bases, with 8 bases between. The CDR3, as DNA: TGCGCCAGCAGTGAATACAGGCCCGGGGAGCTGTTTTTT. Its protein product is CASSEYRPGELFF.

The rearrangement links TRBV2 to TRBJ2-7; the match to TRBD2 covers 16 bases. There are 14 residues in the CDR3. V was clipped by 6 bases and J by 10 bases; unmatched bases: 6. Germline V CDR1 and CDR2: SNHLY, FYNNEI. The CDR3 spells CASSAGLAGGQQYF. As DNA, the CDR3 is TGTGCCAGCAGCGCGGGACTAGCGGGGGGGCAACAGTACTTC. The full variable domain, with the rest looked up from reference TRBV2 and TRBJ2-7, is EPEVTQTPSHQVTQMGQEVILRCVPISNHLYFYWYRQILGQKVEFLVSFYNNEISEKSEIFDDQFSVERPDGSNFTLKIRSTKLEDSAMYFCASSAGLAGGQQYFGPGTRLTVT.

J is TRBJ2-3 and V is TRBV7-8; unclear D gene. This CDR3 region has 14 residues. Germline values: CDR1 SGHVS, CDR2 FQNEAQ. Trimming pared 5 bases from V and 6 bases from J, leaving 15 bases between. CDR3: CASSGEGPRDTQYF. For the CDR3, the DNA is TGTGCCAGCAGCGGTGAAGGCCCTAGGGATACGCAGTATTTT.

CDR3 sequence reads: CASSQEGRSTYYEQYF. The CDR3 region has the DNA TGTGCCAGCTCCCAGGAGGGGCGCTCGACCTACTACGAGCAGTACTTC. This sequence joins TRBV18 and TRBJ2-7; possibly TRBD2 for D (6 bases). V shed 6 bases and J shed 3 bases, with 21 bases lying between them. The CDR3 is made up of 16 amino acids. CDR1 is KGHSH and CDR2 is LQKENI in the germline V gene.

The rearrangement joins TRBV5-5 to TRBJ2-7; D call uncertain. The CDR3 totals 13 residues. V lost 4 bases and J 0 bases, leaving 8 bases between the germline ends. The germline gives CDR1 SGHKS, CDR2 YYEKEE (reference sequence). The chain's CDR3 is CASSRVSSYEQYF. The CDR3 bases are TGTGCCAGCAGCCGGGTTTCCTCCTACGAGCAGTACTTC. Combining the CDR3 with reference TRBV5-5 and TRBJ2-7 gives the whole variable domain DAGVTQSPTHLIKTRGQQVTLRCSPISGHKSVSWYQQVLGQGPQFIFQYYEKEERGRGNFPDRFSARQFPNYSSELNVNALLLGDSALYLCASSRVSSYEQYFGPGTRLTVT.

CDR3 protein: CASSYGPTGTEAFF. CDR3 sequence (DNA): TGTGCCAGCAGCTACGGTCCTACGGGTACTGAAGCTTTCTTT. The V call is TRBV7-2, the J call TRBJ1-1; no clear D gene. Trimming took 4 bases from V and 5 from J, leaving 14 bases between them. The CDR3 sequence is 14 residues long. CDR1 is SGHTA, CDR2 FQGNSA, per germline.

Concerning this clone itself: One end of the junction fails to match germline, which may point to a read error. The V call is TRBV5-1, the J call TRBJ1-2, with 10 nucleotides matching TRBD1. Germline assignment: CDR1 SGHRS and CDR2 YFSETQ. CDR3 length: 15 amino acids. CDR3 nucleotides: TGCGCCGGCAGCTTGGCCTACGGGACAGGGGTTGGCTACACCTTC. Translation gives CAGSLAYGTGVGYTF.

The chain joins TRBV19 to TRBJ1-5; a weak D match, TRBD1 (5 bases). The V end was cut by 2 bases, the J end by 7 bases, with 18 bases between. Per the germline V gene, CDR1 is LNHDA and CDR2 is SQIVND (reference sequence). The CDR3 runs 16 residues. Here the CDR3 reads CASSIYPGGTSQPQHF. In DNA form, the CDR3 reads TGTGCCAGTAGTATATATCCCGGGGGGACCAGCCAGCCCCAGCATTTT.

The chain uses TRBV10-2 and TRBJ1-5; tentative D call: TRBD1 (5 bases). V lost 1 base and J 7 bases, leaving 11 bases between the germline ends. This CDR3 comprises 14 residues. Germline CDR1 is WSHSY and CDR2 is SAAADI. The CDR3 region has the DNA TGCGCCAGCAGTGAGTTGGGGGTTTTCCAGCCCCAGCATTTT. Encoded protein: CASSELGVFQPQHF.

V and J are TRBV5-1 and TRBJ2-7; D perhaps matches TRBD1 (6 bases). There are 16 residues in the CDR3. V was pared by 5 bases and J by 1 base, with 19 bases between. Looked up from germline, CDR1 is SGHRS and CDR2 is YFSETQ. The CDR3 loop reads CASRASTGALSYEQYF. For the CDR3, the DNA is TGCGCCAGCAGGGCGTCGACAGGTGCACTATCCTACGAGCAGTACTTC.

The CDR3 DNA follows: TGCGCCAGCAGCCAAGCAGGGCGGTCCTATAATTCACCCCTCCACTTT. It is translated as CASSQAGRSYNSPLHF. This chain connects TRBV4-1 to TRBJ1-6, with a weak D call TRBD1 (5 bases). Trimming stripped 1 base from V and 1 base from J, with 8 bases between. This CDR3 has 16 amino acids. Germline CDR1 reads MGHRA; CDR2 reads YSYEKL.